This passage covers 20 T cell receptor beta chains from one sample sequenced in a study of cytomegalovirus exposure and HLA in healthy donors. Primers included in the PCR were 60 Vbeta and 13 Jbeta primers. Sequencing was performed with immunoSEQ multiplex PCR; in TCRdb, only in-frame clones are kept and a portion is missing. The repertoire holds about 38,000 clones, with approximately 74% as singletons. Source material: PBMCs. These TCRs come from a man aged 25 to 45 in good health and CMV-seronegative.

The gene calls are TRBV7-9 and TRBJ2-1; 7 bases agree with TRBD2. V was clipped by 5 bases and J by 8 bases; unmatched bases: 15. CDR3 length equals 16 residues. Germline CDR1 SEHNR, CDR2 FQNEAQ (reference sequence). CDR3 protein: CASSQKLAWKGDEQFF. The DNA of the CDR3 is TGTGCCAGCAGCCAGAAACTAGCGTGGAAAGGCGATGAGCAGTTCTTC.

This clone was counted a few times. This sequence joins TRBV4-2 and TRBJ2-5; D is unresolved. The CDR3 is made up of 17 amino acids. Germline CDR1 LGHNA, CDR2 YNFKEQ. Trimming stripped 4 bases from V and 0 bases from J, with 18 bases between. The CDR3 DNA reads TGTGCCAGCAGCCCTAATAAACGACTGGTGGACCAAGAGACCCAGTACTTC. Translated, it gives CASSPNKRLVDQETQYF.

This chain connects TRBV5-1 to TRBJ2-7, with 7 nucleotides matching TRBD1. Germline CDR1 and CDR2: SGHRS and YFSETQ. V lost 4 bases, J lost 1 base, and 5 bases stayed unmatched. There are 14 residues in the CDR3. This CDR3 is CASSRDSASYEQYF. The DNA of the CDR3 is TGCGCCAGCAGCCGGGACAGCGCGTCCTACGAGCAGTACTTC. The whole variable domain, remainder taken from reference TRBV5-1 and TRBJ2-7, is KAGVTQTPRYLIKTRGQQVTLSCSPISGHRSVSWYQQTPGQGLQFLFEYFSETQRNKGNFPGRFSGRQFSNSRSEMNVSTLELGDSALYLCASSRDSASYEQYFGPGTRLTVT.

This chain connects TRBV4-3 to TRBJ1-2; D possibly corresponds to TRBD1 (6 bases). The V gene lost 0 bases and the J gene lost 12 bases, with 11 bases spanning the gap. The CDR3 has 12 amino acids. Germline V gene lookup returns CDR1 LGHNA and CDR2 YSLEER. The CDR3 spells CASSQDAGDHTF. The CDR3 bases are TGCGCCAGCAGCCAAGACGCAGGGGACCACACCTTC.

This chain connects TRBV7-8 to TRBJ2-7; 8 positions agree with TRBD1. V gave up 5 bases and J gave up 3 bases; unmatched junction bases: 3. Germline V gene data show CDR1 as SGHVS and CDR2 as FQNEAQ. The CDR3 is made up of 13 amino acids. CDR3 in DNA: TGTGCCAGCAGCCGGGACAGGTTCTACGAGCAGTACTTC. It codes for CASSRDRFYEQYF. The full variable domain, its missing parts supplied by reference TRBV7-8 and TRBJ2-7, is GAGVSQSPRYKVAKRGQDVALRCDPISGHVSLFWYQQALGQGPEFLTYFQNEAQLDKSGLPSDRFFAERPEGSVSTLKIQRTQQEDSAVYLCASSRDRFYEQYFGPGTRLTVT.

The CDR3 coding sequence is TGCGCCAGCAGTCAAACCGGGACTAGCGCCTCCTACGAGCAGTACTTC. Amino acid sequence: CASSQTGTSASYEQYF. The chain carries TRBV5-1 and TRBJ2-7; TRBD2 aligns across 10 bases. In germline, CDR1 is SGHRS, CDR2 YFSETQ. The V segment lost 5 bases and the J segment 0 bases; nucleotides outside the gene matches: 8. The CDR3 sequence is 16 residues long.

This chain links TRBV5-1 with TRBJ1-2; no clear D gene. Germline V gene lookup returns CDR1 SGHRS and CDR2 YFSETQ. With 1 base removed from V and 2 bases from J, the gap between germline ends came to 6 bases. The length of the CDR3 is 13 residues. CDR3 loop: CASSLTTNYGYTF. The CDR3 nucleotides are TGCGCCAGCAGCTTGACGACAAACTATGGCTACACCTTC.

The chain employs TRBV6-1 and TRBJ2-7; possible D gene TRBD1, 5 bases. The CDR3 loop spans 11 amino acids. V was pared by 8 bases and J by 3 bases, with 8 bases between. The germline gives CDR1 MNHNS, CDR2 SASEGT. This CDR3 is CASDSRYEQYF. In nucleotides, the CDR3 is TGTGCCAGCGACAGCCGCTACGAGCAGTACTTC.

The CDR3 here is CASSRSGISNEQFF. CDR3 DNA: TGTGCCAGTAGTCGTAGCGGGATCAGCAATGAGCAGTTCTTC. The V and J genes are TRBV19 and TRBJ2-1; TRBD2 agrees at 8 bases. CDR1 is LNHDA and CDR2 is SQIVND in the germline V gene (reference sequence). V shed 5 bases and J 6 bases; nucleotides not matched to a gene: 6. The CDR3 sequence is 14 residues long.

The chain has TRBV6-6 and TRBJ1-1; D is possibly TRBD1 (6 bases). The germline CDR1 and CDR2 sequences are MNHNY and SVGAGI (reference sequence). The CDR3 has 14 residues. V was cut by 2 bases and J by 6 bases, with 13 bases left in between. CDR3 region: CASSYQTGFAEAFF. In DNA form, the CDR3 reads TGTGCCAGCAGTTACCAAACAGGGTTCGCTGAAGCTTTCTTT.

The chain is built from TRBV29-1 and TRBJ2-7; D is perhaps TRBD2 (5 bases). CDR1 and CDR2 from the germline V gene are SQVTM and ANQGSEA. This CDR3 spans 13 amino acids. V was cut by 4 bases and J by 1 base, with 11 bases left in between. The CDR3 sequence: CSVGDDYSYEQYF. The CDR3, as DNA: TGCAGCGTTGGCGACGACTATTCCTACGAGCAGTACTTC.

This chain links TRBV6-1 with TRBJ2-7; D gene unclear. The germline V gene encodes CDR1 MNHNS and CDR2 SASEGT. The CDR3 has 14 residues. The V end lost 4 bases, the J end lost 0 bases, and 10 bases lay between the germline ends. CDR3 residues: CASSVGSSSYEQYF. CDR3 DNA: TGTGCCAGCAGTGTAGGCTCTAGCTCCTACGAGCAGTACTTC.

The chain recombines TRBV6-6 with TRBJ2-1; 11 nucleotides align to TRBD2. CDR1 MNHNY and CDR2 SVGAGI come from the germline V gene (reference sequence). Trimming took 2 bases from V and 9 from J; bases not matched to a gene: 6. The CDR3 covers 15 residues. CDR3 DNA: TGTGCCAGCAGTTACCGGGGACTAGCGGAACCTGAGCAGTTCTTC. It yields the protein CASSYRGLAEPEQFF.

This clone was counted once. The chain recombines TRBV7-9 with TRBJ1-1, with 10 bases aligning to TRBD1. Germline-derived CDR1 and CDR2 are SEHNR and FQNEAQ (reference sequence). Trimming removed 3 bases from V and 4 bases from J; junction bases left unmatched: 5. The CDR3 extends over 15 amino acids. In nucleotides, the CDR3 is TGTGCCAGCAGCTTCCGGGACAGGGGAGGCACTGAAGCTTTCTTT. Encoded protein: CASSFRDRGGTEAFF. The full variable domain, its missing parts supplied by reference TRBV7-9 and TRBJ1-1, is DTGVSQNPRHKITKRGQNVTFRCDPISEHNRLYWYRQTLGQGPEFLTYFQNEAQLEKSRLLSDRFSAERPKGSFSTLEIQRTEQGDSAMYLCASSFRDRGGTEAFFGQGTRLTVV.

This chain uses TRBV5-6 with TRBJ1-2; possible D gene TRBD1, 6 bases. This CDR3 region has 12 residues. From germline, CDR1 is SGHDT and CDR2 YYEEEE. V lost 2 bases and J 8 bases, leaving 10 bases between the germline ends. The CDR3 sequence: CASSFTGSGYTF. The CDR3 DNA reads TGTGCCAGCAGCTTCACAGGGTCAGGCTACACCTTC.

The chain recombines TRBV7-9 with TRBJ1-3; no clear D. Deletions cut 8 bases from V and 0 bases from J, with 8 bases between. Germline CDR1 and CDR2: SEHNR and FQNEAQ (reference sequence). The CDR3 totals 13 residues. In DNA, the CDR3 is TGTGCCAGCGCCGACTTCTCTGGAAACACCATATATTTT. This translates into CASADFSGNTIYF.

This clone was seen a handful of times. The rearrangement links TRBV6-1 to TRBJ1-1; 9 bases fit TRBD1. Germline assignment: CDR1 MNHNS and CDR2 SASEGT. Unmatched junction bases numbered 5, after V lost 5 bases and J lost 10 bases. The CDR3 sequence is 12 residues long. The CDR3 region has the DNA TGTGCCAGCAGTTCTCGGACAGGGGTAGCTTTCTTT. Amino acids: CASSSRTGVAFF.

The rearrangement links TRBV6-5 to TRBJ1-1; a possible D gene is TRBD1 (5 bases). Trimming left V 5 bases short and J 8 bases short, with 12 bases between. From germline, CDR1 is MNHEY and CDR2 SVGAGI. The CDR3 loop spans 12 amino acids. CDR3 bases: TGTGCCAGCAGTCCTCCGGGGGGGGAAGCTTTCTTT. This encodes CASSPPGGEAFF.

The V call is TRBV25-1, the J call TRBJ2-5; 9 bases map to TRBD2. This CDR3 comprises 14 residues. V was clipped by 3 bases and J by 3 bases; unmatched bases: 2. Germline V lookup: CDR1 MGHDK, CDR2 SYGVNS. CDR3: CASSEQRGEETQYF. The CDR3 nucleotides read TGTGCCAGCAGTGAGCAGCGGGGGGAAGAGACCCAGTACTTC. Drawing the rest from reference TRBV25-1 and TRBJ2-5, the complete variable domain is EADIYQTPRYLVIGTGKKITLECSQTMGHDKMYWYQQDPGMELHLIHYSYGVNSTEKGDLSSESTVSRIRTEHFPLTLESARPSHTSQYLCASSEQRGEETQYFGPGTRLLVL.

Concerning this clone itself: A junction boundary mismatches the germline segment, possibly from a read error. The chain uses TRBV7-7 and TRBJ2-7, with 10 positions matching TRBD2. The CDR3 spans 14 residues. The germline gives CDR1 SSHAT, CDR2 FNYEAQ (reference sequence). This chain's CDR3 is CASSPRTSGYEQYF. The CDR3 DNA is TGTGCTAGCAGCCCGCGGACTAGCGGCTACGAGCAGTACTTC.